The rows below give T cell receptor beta chains drawn from one sample of a study of blood T cells in healthy people across ages. In TCRdb, the 5' RACE reads were re-called with MiXCR into one record per CDR3 protein. The sample has approximately 730,000 distinct CDR3 sequences, about 53% seen once. The specimen sequenced was blood. The receptors originated from a man of 80 years or more in good health. Both conserved end residues are part of each CDR3. The D gene is left open where the match is weak. Clone size appears in some rows only: once, few, many, or a class for an expanded clone.

>.|TRBV3-1|TRBJ1-1|.
TGTGCCAGCAGCCAAGCAAGGGGTGGGGGGATGACTGAAGCTTTCTTT
CASSQARGGGMTEAFF
>.|TRBV28|TRBJ2-1|TRBD1
TGTGCCAGCAGTCCGCGACAGGGGAGATCCAACGAGCAGTTCTTC
CASSPRQGRSNEQFF
>few|TRBV7-9|TRBJ2-5|.
TGTGCCAGCAGCTTTTACGGGACTGAGACCCAGTACTTC
CASSFYGTETQYF
>.|TRBV29-1|TRBJ1-1|.
TGCAGCGTTGCCAGGGGTACAACAGAAGCTTTCTTT
CSVARGTTEAFF
>.|TRBV12-3/TRBV12-4|TRBJ1-1|.
TGTGCCAGCACCCAGAGCACTGAAGCTTTCTTT
CASTQSTEAFF
>.|TRBV20-1|TRBJ2-7|TRBD2
TGCAGTGCTAGAGGCCTAGGGAGCGGGAGCTTCTACGAGCAGTACTTC
CSARGLGSGSFYEQYF
>.|TRBV20-1|TRBJ2-7|TRBD2
TGCAGTGCTAAGCCGGGACTAGCGTCCTCCTACGAGCAGTACTTC
CSAKPGLASSYEQYF
>.|TRBV20-1|TRBJ2-1|.
TGCAGTGCTAGAGATCGGGAATTCGCCCGGGATCGTACGTTCTTC
CSARDREFARDRTFF
>few|TRBV28|TRBJ2-7|.
TGTGCCAGCAGTTCCTCCGGGACTGACTCCTACGAGCAGTACTTC
CASSSSGTDSYEQYF
>.|TRBV12-3/TRBV12-4|TRBJ1-1|.
TGTGCCAGCAGCCCGCCGGGACGGACCTATGGCTACACTGAAGCTTTCTTT
CASSPPGRTYGYTEAFF
>.|TRBV11-2|TRBJ1-4|.
TGTGCCAGCAGCTTAGTTGGTGAAAAACTGTTTTTT
CASSLVGEKLFF
>.|TRBV5-1|TRBJ2-2|.
TGCGCCAGCAGCTTCTCCACAGGGTCCGGGGAGCTGTTTTTT
CASSFSTGSGELFF
>few|TRBV29-1|TRBJ2-4|TRBD1
TGCAGCGTAATACTCTACAGGGGGGTGTCCGGCAAAAACATTCAGTACTTC
CSVILYRGVSGKNIQYF
>.|TRBV3-1|TRBJ1-6|.
TGTGCCAGCAGCCAGAAGCCGAATTATAATTCACCCCTCCACTTT
CASSQKPNYNSPLHF
>.|TRBV6-5|TRBJ2-1|.
TGTGCCAGCAGTTACTCTACCGGGGCCGACAATGAGCAGTTCTTC
CASSYSTGADNEQFF
>.|TRBV20-1|TRBJ2-5|TRBD1
TGCAGTGCTAGAGATGTGGGACAGGGTAGGGAGACCCAGTACTTC
CSARDVGQGRETQYF
>.|TRBV30|TRBJ1-2|.
TGTGCCTGGAGTGTATCCCGGGGAGCTACCTATGGCTACACCTTC
CAWSVSRGATYGYTF
>.|TRBV7-2|TRBJ1-1|.
TGTGCCAGCAGCCCAACCGGGACACAAACTGAAGCTTTCTTT
CASSPTGTQTEAFF
>.|TRBV20-1|TRBJ1-2|.
TGCAGTGCTAGAGTCAGCCCTGGTGGCTACACCTTC
CSARVSPGGYTF
>few|TRBV20-1|TRBJ2-4|.
TGCAGTGCTAGAGCCCCGCAAGTAGCCAAAAACATTCAGTACTTC
CSARAPQVAKNIQYF
>.|TRBV7-9|TRBJ1-6|TRBD1
TGTGCCAGCAGCCCAGGGGGGTCACCCCTCCACTTT
CASSPGGSPLHF
>once|TRBV5-1|TRBJ2-2|.
TGCGCCAGCAGCTTGCCAGCCGGGGGGGAGCTGTTTTTT
CASSLPAGGELFF
>.|TRBV21-1|TRBJ2-5|.
TGTGCCAGCAGCAAAAAAAAACAGGGAGAGACCCAGTACTTC
CASSKKKQGETQYF
>.|TRBV27|TRBJ2-1|.
TGTGCCACCGGAGGGGTTTACAATGAGCAGTTCTTC
CATGGVYNEQFF
>few|TRBV20-1|TRBJ2-7|.
TGCAGTGCTACCTCGGGACCCAACAACTACGAGCAGTACTTC
CSATSGPNNYEQYF
>.|TRBV6-5|TRBJ2-3|.
TGTGCCGGCAGCCTGTCCTTTTTTGTAGCGCAGTATTTT
CAGSLSFFVAQYF
>once|TRBV7-2|TRBJ2-2|TRBD2
TGTGCCAGCAGTAAGGGACTAGCGGCGAACACCGGGGAGCTGTTTTTT
CASSKGLAANTGELFF
>.|TRBV6-1|TRBJ1-2|TRBD1
TGTGCCAGCAGACCCGAAGGCCTCTTACAGGGGGGCGGGTATGGCTACACCTTC
CASRPEGLLQGGGYGYTF
>few|TRBV7-9|TRBJ2-3|.
TGTGCCAGCAGCTTAGCAGGGGGATCGGGATACGCGTATTTT
CASSLAGGSGYAYF
>few|TRBV4-1|TRBJ2-2|.
TGCGCCAGCAGCCAAGACCTAACCGGGGAGCTGTTTTTT
CASSQDLTGELFF
>.|TRBV24-1|TRBJ1-5|TRBD1
TGTGCCACCTCGGACAGGGCAAGTCAGCCCCAGCATTTT
CATSDRASQPQHF
>once|TRBV28|TRBJ2-4|.
TGTGCCAGCAGCTTTCGACAGGTGGCCAAAAACATTCAGTACTTC
CASSFRQVAKNIQYF
>.|TRBV27|TRBJ2-1|.
TGTGCCAGCAGTTTATTAGCAGGGCACAATGAGCAGTTCTTC
CASSLLAGHNEQFF
>few|TRBV25-1|TRBJ2-1|.
TGTGCCAGCAGTGCGGGACTTTCGTACAATGCGCAGTTCTTC
CASSAGLSYNAQFF
>.|TRBV5-1|TRBJ2-1|TRBD2
TGCGCCAGCAGACTTTGGCGACTAGCGGGAGGGGGTTCCTACAATGAGCAGTTCTTC
CASRLWRLAGGGSYNEQFF
>few|TRBV2|TRBJ1-2|TRBD1
TGTGCCAGCAGTTCTGGGACAGGGGTTATCTATGGCTACACCTTC
CASSSGTGVIYGYTF
>many|TRBV7-8|TRBJ2-4|.
TGTGCCAGCAGCTTAGGGGTTAGCCTAGAGACTCAGTACTTC
CASSLGVSLETQYF
>few|TRBV15|TRBJ2-3|.
TGTGCCACCAGCAACCGGGGTAGCGGAAGCACAGATACGCAGTATTTT
CATSNRGSGSTDTQYF
>few|TRBV18|TRBJ2-7|.
TGTGCCAGCTCGGGGGCCGGAGACGGCTCCTACGAGCAGTACTTC
CASSGAGDGSYEQYF
>few|TRBV29-1|TRBJ2-7|.
TGCAGCGGGACAGCGCACGCCGGTACCGAGCAGTACTTC
CSGTAHAGTEQYF
>.|TRBV20-1|TRBJ2-7|.
TGCAGTGCCCAAACCCCGACCGGGGGCTACGAGCAGTACTTC
CSAQTPTGGYEQYF
>.|TRBV5-1|TRBJ1-1|TRBD1
TGCGCCAGCAGCGCCGGACAGGCCCCTGAAGCTTTCTTT
CASSAGQAPEAFF
>few|TRBV9|TRBJ1-2|TRBD1
TGTGCCAGCAGCGTTTGGACAGGGGGAATCGACGGCTACACCTTC
CASSVWTGGIDGYTF
>few|TRBV20-1|TRBJ1-1|TRBD1
TGCAGTGCTAGAGACGACAGGGGCACTGAAGCTTTCTTT
CSARDDRGTEAFF
>.|TRBV5-1|TRBJ2-3|TRBD2
TGCGCCAGCAGCTACCGGACTAGCGGAAACAGATACGCGTATTTT
CASSYRTSGNRYAYF
>few|TRBV7-3|TRBJ2-3|.
TGTGCCAGCAGCTCGGTCGGAGGCGATACGCAGTATTTT
CASSSVGGDTQYF
>.|TRBV15|TRBJ1-5|TRBD1
TGTGCCACCAGCAGGGACAGGGGGAGCAGTCAGCCCCAGCATTTT
CATSRDRGSSQPQHF
>.|TRBV2|TRBJ2-7|TRBD1
TGTGCCAGTAGTTCCTACAGGGGATACGAGCAGTACTTC
CASSSYRGYEQYF